Listed below are T cell receptor beta chains from one sample, sequenced in a study of radiation and T cells in renal cell carcinoma. TCRdb's copy holds only in-frame clones and misses some; the assay was immunoSEQ multiplex PCR. The sample shows tens of thousands of clones, approximately 86% of them seen only once. The source material was blood, sampled from a patient whose treatment included radiotherapy and nephrectomy. Source of these receptors: a woman aged 45-59 years with renal cell carcinoma. Each CDR3 is given with its conserved first and last residue. The D gene is left open where the match is weak. The size entry is marked missing in some rows and otherwise reads once, few, many or a size class.

CDR3,DNA,size,D,V,J
CASSESPNSPLHF,TGCGCCAGCAGTGAGTCACCTAATTCACCCCTCCACTTT,.,.,TRBV10-1,TRBJ1-6
CSATRETQYF,TGCAGTGCTACACGGGAGACCCAGTACTTC,once,.,TRBV20-1,TRBJ2-5
CASQLGGNTGELFF,TGTGCCTCCCAGCTGGGGGGAAACACCGGGGAGCTGTTTTTT,.,.,TRBV19,TRBJ2-2
CASSSNSVPGGADTQYF,TGTGCCAGCAGCTCTAACTCTGTCCCGGGAGGGGCAGATACGCAGTATTTT,.,TRBD2,TRBV7-2,TRBJ2-3
CASSYTGGTYEQYF,TGTGCCAGTAGTTACACAGGGGGAACCTACGAGCAGTACTTC,.,TRBD1,TRBV19,TRBJ2-7
CASSYSQGRAGEQYF,TGCGCCAGCAGCTATTCACAGGGGAGGGCTGGAGAGCAGTACTTC,.,.,TRBV5-1,TRBJ2-7
CASSWGQADPYEQYF,TGTGCCAGCAGTTGGGGACAGGCGGACCCGTACGAGCAGTACTTC,.,TRBD1,TRBV27,TRBJ2-7
CASSWRVGSYEQYF,TGTGCCAGCAGTTGGAGGGTAGGAAGCTACGAGCAGTACTTC,.,.,TRBV27,TRBJ2-7
CASSPGPGSSGNTDTQYF,TGTGCCAGCAGCCCCGGCCCGGGGAGTAGCGGCAACACAGATACGCAGTATTTT,.,.,TRBV7-7,TRBJ2-3
CASSLERDYGYIF,TGTGCCAGCAGCTTGGAACGGGACTATGGCTACATCTTC,.,.,TRBV5-6,TRBJ1-2
CAWRKSTGVIQETQYF,TGTGCCTGGAGGAAATCGACAGGGGTAATCCAAGAGACCCAGTACTTC,.,TRBD1,TRBV30,TRBJ2-5
CASSLQGKGGDTQYF,TGTGCCAGCAGCTTACAGGGTAAAGGGGGAGATACGCAGTATTTT,.,.,TRBV7-2,TRBJ2-3
CASSSRTGGDYGYTF,TGCGCCAGCAGCTCGAGGACAGGGGGCGACTATGGCTACACCTTC,.,TRBD1,TRBV5-1,TRBJ1-2
CASTIFTPEDQPQHF,TGTGCCAGCACCATTTTCACCCCAGAGGATCAGCCCCAGCATTTT,.,.,TRBV11-2,TRBJ1-5
CASSVVSDRNGNTIYF,TGTGCCAGCAGCGTAGTCTCGGACAGAAACGGAAACACCATATATTTT,.,.,TRBV9,TRBJ1-3
CASSLGRQWLTQYF,TGTGCCAGCAGCCTGGGCCGGCAATGGCTCACGCAGTATTTT,.,.,TRBV7-2,TRBJ2-3
CASSSGTSSRGEQYF,TGTGCCAGCAGCTCTGGGACGTCGTCGAGGGGCGAGCAGTACTTC,.,.,TRBV9,TRBJ2-7
CASSLDQGDGYTF,TGTGCCAGCAGTTTAGATCAGGGGGATGGCTACACCTTC,.,TRBD1,TRBV28,TRBJ1-2
CASSLNREETQYF,TGTGCCAGCAGCCTAAACAGGGAAGAGACCCAGTACTTC,.,.,TRBV7-7,TRBJ2-5
CASSYQRGEYTEKLFF,TGTGCCAGCAGTTACCAACGGGGGGAGTACACCGAAAAACTGTTTTTT,.,.,TRBV6-5,TRBJ1-4
CASNRRGVRTGELFF,TGTGCCAGTAACCGGCGGGGTGTTCGTACCGGGGAGCTGTTTTTT,.,.,TRBV19,TRBJ2-2
CASSFLPGQAGPDTQYF,TGTGCCAGCAGCTTTTTACCGGGACAAGCGGGTCCAGATACGCAGTATTTT,.,.,TRBV9,TRBJ2-3
CASPIETQYF,TGTGCCAGCCCCATTGAGACCCAGTACTTC,.,.,TRBV25-1,TRBJ2-5
CASRGARLTTDTQYF,TGTGCCAGCAGAGGAGCTAGGCTAACCACAGATACGCAGTATTTT,.,.,TRBV6-1,TRBJ2-3
CASSKQEAGVGQPQHF,TGTGCCAGCAGCAAACAAGAGGCAGGGGTAGGCCAGCCCCAGCATTTT,.,.,TRBV21-1,TRBJ1-5
CASSSSSGSAYNEQFF,TGTGCCAGCAGTTCTTCTAGCGGCTCTGCCTACAATGAGCAGTTCTTC,.,TRBD2,TRBV2,TRBJ2-1
CASSWTSGGGLEQYF,TGCGCCAGCAGCTGGACTAGCGGAGGTGGCCTCGAGCAGTACTTC,.,TRBD2,TRBV5-1,TRBJ2-7
CASSWPPGPISTDTQYF,TGTGCCAGCAGCTGGCCACCGGGACCGATAAGCACAGATACGCAGTATTTT,.,.,TRBV28,TRBJ2-3
CASSPMGGGYGYTF,TGCGCCAGCAGCCCCATGGGGGGCGGCTATGGCTACACCTTC,.,.,TRBV4-1,TRBJ1-2
CASSGSSPGTGGQPQHF,TGTGCCAGCAGCGGGTCTTCCCCGGGGACGGGAGGCCAGCCCCAGCATTTT,.,.,TRBV21-1,TRBJ1-5
CASSGNGQGEAFF,TGTGCCAGCAGCGGGAACGGTCAGGGGGAAGCTTTCTTT,.,.,TRBV7-9,TRBJ1-1
CASRIGREEQYF,TGTGCCAGCAGAATCGGGAGAGAAGAGCAGTACTTC,.,.,TRBV7-2,TRBJ2-7
CASSSSGSEAFF,TGTGCCAGCAGCTCATCGGGGTCCGAAGCTTTCTTT,.,.,TRBV11-2,TRBJ1-1
CASTLSWQSRDEQYF,TGTGCCAGCACCTTAAGTTGGCAGTCTCGGGACGAGCAGTACTTC,.,.,TRBV2,TRBJ2-7
CASRMDRAGEKLFF,TGCGCCAGCAGGATGGACAGGGCTGGTGAAAAACTGTTTTTT,.,TRBD1,TRBV10-2,TRBJ1-4
CASSRDTLSYGYTF,TGTGCCAGCAGCCGGGACACCTTGTCCTATGGCTACACCTTC,.,.,TRBV2,TRBJ1-2
CASSLSPDRGGYTF,TGTGCCAGCAGCCTTAGCCCGGACCGAGGAGGCTACACCTTC,.,.,TRBV7-2,TRBJ1-2
CASTKDSTNEKLFF,TGCGCCAGCACGAAGGACAGTACTAATGAAAAACTGTTTTTT,.,.,TRBV5-1,TRBJ1-4
CASSMGVSNQPQHF,TGTGCCAGCAGCATGGGAGTTAGCAATCAGCCCCAGCATTTT,.,.,TRBV7-9,TRBJ1-5
CASIPGTGYNQPQHF,TGTGCCAGCATTCCCGGGACAGGGTACAATCAGCCCCAGCATTTT,.,TRBD1,TRBV28,TRBJ1-5
CASSSETSMGYF,TGTGCCAGCAGCTCCGAAACATCCATGGGGTACTTC,.,.,TRBV28,TRBJ2-4